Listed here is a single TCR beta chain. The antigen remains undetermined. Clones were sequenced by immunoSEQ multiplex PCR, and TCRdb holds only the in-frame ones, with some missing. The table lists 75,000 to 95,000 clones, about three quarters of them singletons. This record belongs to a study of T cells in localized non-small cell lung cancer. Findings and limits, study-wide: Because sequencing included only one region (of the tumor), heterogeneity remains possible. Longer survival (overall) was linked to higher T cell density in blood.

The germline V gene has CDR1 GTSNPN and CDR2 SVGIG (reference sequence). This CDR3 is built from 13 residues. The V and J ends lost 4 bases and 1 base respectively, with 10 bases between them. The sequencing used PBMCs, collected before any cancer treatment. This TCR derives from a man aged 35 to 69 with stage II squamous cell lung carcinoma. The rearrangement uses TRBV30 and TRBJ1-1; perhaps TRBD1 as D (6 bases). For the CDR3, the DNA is TGTGCCTGGACAAAAGGGGGGAACACTGAAGCTTTCTTT. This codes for CAWTKGGNTEAFF. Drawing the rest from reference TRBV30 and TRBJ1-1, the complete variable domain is SQTIHQWPATLVQPVGSPLSLECTVEGTSNPNLYWYRQAAGRGLQLLFYSVGIGQISSEVPQNLSASRPQDRQFILSSKKLLLSDSGFYLCAWTKGGNTEAFFGQGTRLTVV.